This T cell receptor (beta chain) was retrieved from a study of blood T cells in healthy people across ages. Study findings and constraints: In older individuals, TCR beta diversity per million T cells was lower, falling roughly linearly with age. PBMCs left unsorted prevented a conclusive naive versus antigen-experienced comparison.

As concerns this clonotype: The target antigen is unknown.

RNA extraction gave at least 5.5 micrograms of total RNA per sample. A second 7 to 11 cycle PCR used barcoded and J-beta primers. TCRdb recomputed calls from the 5' RACE reads with MiXCR, one row per CDR3 protein. The sample holds around 1.7 million distinct CDR3 sequences, roughly 28% seen once. Specimen: blood. This TCR was sampled from a woman aged 25 to 39 in good health.

CDR3 DNA sequence: TGTGCCAGCAGTAGTGAGGGCAGGGCAGCCTACGAGCAGTACTTC. This codes for CASSSEGRAAYEQYF. V gene TRBV9 combines with J gene TRBJ2-7; perhaps D is TRBD1 or TRBD2 (5 bases each). V shed 5 bases and J shed 2 bases, with 17 bases lying between them. There are 15 residues in the CDR3. CDR1 is SGDLS, CDR2 YYNGEE, per germline.